The 29 T cell receptor beta chains below come from one sample, sequenced in a study of blood T cell repertoires in COVID-19. The method was immunoSEQ multiplex PCR; TCRdb's version includes in-frame clones alone and lacks a portion of them. The profile shows 40,000 or so clones, approximately 70% of them singletons. Sequenced: peripheral blood. These receptors were collected from a man older than 75 with acute or convalescent COVID-19.

This clone came up a few times. The V and J genes are TRBV10-1 and TRBJ2-7; tentative D call: TRBD2 (6 bases). The length of the CDR3 is 15 residues. With 7 bases removed from V and 4 bases from J, the gap between germline ends came to 20 bases. Germline CDR1 WNHNN, CDR2 SYGVQD (reference sequence). CDR3 DNA: TGCGCCAGCATCCCCCCGATCGGGGGACGGTACGAGCAGTACTTC. As protein: CASIPPIGGRYEQYF.

This chain links TRBV27 with TRBJ2-2; possibly TRBD1 for D (6 bases). V was pared by 7 bases and J by 6 bases, with 21 bases between. CDR1 and CDR2 (germline): MNHEY, SMNVEV (reference sequence). The CDR3 contains 16 residues. CDR3 protein: CASTADQGYGAGELFF. As DNA, the CDR3 is TGTGCCAGCACCGCGGATCAGGGGTACGGTGCCGGGGAGCTGTTTTTT.

V is TRBV7-3 and J is TRBJ2-2, with no clear D. This CDR3 spans 14 amino acids. V lost 1 base and J lost 1, with 4 bases in between. Germline CDR1 is SGHTA and CDR2 is FQGTGA. Here the CDR3 DNA reads TGTGCCAGCAGCTTAAACGGGAACACCGGGGAGCTGTTTTTT. This translates into CASSLNGNTGELFF. Based on the CDR3 plus reference TRBV7-3 and TRBJ2-2, the full variable domain is GAGVSQTPSNKVTEKGKYVELRCDPISGHTALYWYRQSLGQGPEFLIYFQGTGAADDSGLPNDRFFAVRPEGSVSTLKIQRTERGDSAVYLCASSLNGNTGELFFGEGSRLTVL.

V is TRBV25-1 and J is TRBJ1-1, with a weak D call TRBD1 (6 bases). The CDR3 runs to 13 residues. V was cut by 9 bases and J by 2 bases, with 13 bases left in between. Per the germline V gene, CDR1 is MGHDK and CDR2 is SYGVNS. The CDR3 coding sequence is TGTGCCAGTCGGTGGGGGGGCAACACTGAAGCTTTCTTT. Its protein product is CASRWGGNTEAFF.

J is TRBJ1-6 and V is TRBV5-4, with 7 bases aligning to TRBD1. Germline values: CDR1 SGHNT, CDR2 YYREEE (reference sequence). The CDR3 is made up of 16 amino acids. V was clipped by 5 bases and J by 4 bases; unmatched bases: 9. CDR3 sequence reads: CASRRGGTEYNSPLHF. In DNA form, the CDR3 reads TGTGCCAGCAGGAGAGGCGGGACAGAATATAATTCACCCCTCCACTTT. The complete variable domain, with remaining parts taken from reference TRBV5-4 and TRBJ1-6, reads ETGVTQSPTHLIKTRGQQVTLRCSSQSGHNTVSWYQQALGQGPQFIFQYYREEENGRGNFPPRFSGLQFPNYSSELNVNALELDDSALYLCASRRGGTEYNSPLHFGNGTRLTVT.

This clone came up once. V gene TRBV28 combines with J gene TRBJ2-3; weak D call: TRBD2 (6 bases). Trimming pared 8 bases from V and 2 bases from J, leaving 11 bases between. CDR3 size: 13 residues. Germline loops: CDR1 MDHEN, CDR2 SYDVKM. CDR3 DNA: TGTGCCAGCGCCGGACTACCCACAGATACGCAGTATTTT. It translates to CASAGLPTDTQYF.

In regard to this clone: Within the sample, other DNA sequences also encode this same CDR3. The chain joins TRBV3-1 (or the pseudogene TRBV3-2) to TRBJ2-7, with D perhaps TRBD1 (5 bases). The CDR3 covers 13 residues. V was trimmed by 4 bases and J by 1 base, leaving 8 bases between them. CDR1 is LGHDT, CDR2 YNNKEL, per germline (reference sequence). CDR3 in DNA: TGTGCCAGCAGCCTGACAGCTTCCTACGAGCAGTACTTC. Protein product: CASSLTASYEQYF.

V and J are TRBV6-1 and TRBJ2-3; tentatively, D is TRBD1 (5 bases). V shed 3 bases and J shed 4 bases, with 8 bases lying between them. Germline CDR1 is MNHNS and CDR2 is SASEGT. The CDR3 runs 13 residues. CDR3 sequence (DNA): TGTGCCAGCAGTGAGGGGCGAGCAGATACGCAGTATTTT. Its translation is CASSEGRADTQYF.

This clone has more than one count but fewer than ten. J is TRBJ1-6 and V is TRBV3-1 (or the pseudogene TRBV3-2); TRBD1 agrees at 8 bases. CDR3 length: 15 residues. Germline CDR1 reads LGHDT; CDR2 reads YNNKEL (reference sequence). V dropped 4 bases and J dropped 6; count of bases not matched to a gene: 5. The CDR3 nucleotides are TGTGCCAGCAGCCTCTGGACAGGGATTAATTCACCCCTCCACTTT. This gives the protein CASSLWTGINSPLHF.

The chain has TRBV21-1 and TRBJ2-7; TRBD1 was called by the table and not checked on the DNA. TRBV21-1 is a pseudogene segment. This CDR3 contains 15 residues. DNA for the CDR3: TGTGCCAGCAGCAACCCGGGACAGGGGTCATGGGAGCAGTACTTC. Translating gives CASSNPGQGSWEQYF.

This rearrangement joins TRBV5-4 to TRBJ2-1; possibly TRBD2 for D (6 bases). V was pared by 4 bases and J by 6 bases, with 17 bases between. The length of the CDR3 is 15 residues. Germline CDR1 and CDR2: SGHNT and YYREEE (reference sequence). CDR3 sequence reads: CASSPRLAIINEQFF. The CDR3 nucleotides are TGTGCCAGCAGCCCAAGGCTAGCGATCATCAATGAGCAGTTCTTC.

This chain connects TRBV19 to TRBJ1-5; D possibly corresponds to TRBD1 (6 bases). Trimming pared 5 bases from V and 5 bases from J, leaving 7 bases between. Germline V gene data show CDR1 as LNHDA and CDR2 as SQIVND (reference sequence). The CDR3 has 12 residues. The CDR3 DNA reads as TGTGCCAGTAGTCAGGGGTATCAGCCCCAGCATTTT. It encodes CASSQGYQPQHF.

The chain couples TRBV2 to TRBJ2-1; 14 positions match TRBD2. CDR3 length: 15 amino acids. The V gene's germline CDR1 is SNHLY and CDR2 FYNNEI. V lost 4 bases and J lost 6; bases outside the gene matches: 2. The CDR3 coding sequence is TGTGCCAGCAGTGCGGGGACTAGCGGGGGCAATGAGCAGTTCTTC. Its protein product is CASSAGTSGGNEQFF.

This clone has a handful of counts. V gene TRBV18 combines with J gene TRBJ1-1; 7 bases line up with TRBD1. The V segment lost 6 bases and the J segment 3 bases; nucleotides outside the gene matches: 10. The germline CDR1 and CDR2 sequences are KGHSH and LQKENI. The CDR3 sequence is 15 residues long. The CDR3 DNA sequence: TGTGCCAGCTCTGGACAGGAAGGGATGTACACTGAAGCTTTCTTT. Protein product: CASSGQEGMYTEAFF.

This clone has just a few counts. This chain joins TRBV9 and TRBJ2-3, with 7 bases matching TRBD1. Trimming took 3 bases from V and 6 from J; bases not matched to a gene: 13. Germline CDR1 reads SGDLS; CDR2 reads YYNGEE. The CDR3 extends over 16 amino acids. The CDR3 nucleotides read TGTGCCAGCAGCGCAAGACTCATCGAGGGGGCCGATACGCAGTATTTT. It yields the protein CASSARLIEGADTQYF.

The J gene is TRBJ2-7, the V gene TRBV3-1 (or the pseudogene TRBV3-2), with 8 positions matching TRBD1. V was pared by 4 bases and J by 5 bases, with 10 bases of the junction left unmatched. Looked up from germline, CDR1 is LGHDT and CDR2 is YNNKEL (reference sequence). The CDR3 covers 15 residues. CDR3 sequence: CASSPTRGRNHEQYF. For the CDR3, the DNA is TGTGCCAGCAGCCCAACCAGGGGGCGAAATCACGAGCAGTACTTC.

The chain is built from TRBV30 and TRBJ1-5; no definite D call. The CDR3 is 13 amino acids. Germline assignment: CDR1 GTSNPN and CDR2 SVGIG (reference sequence). V was shortened by 3 bases and J by 4 bases, with 10 bases between the two germline ends. CDR3 sequence reads: CAWSQQVNQPQHF. CDR3 nucleotides: TGTGCCTGGAGCCAGCAGGTTAATCAGCCCCAGCATTTT.

The sample holds a few counts of this clone. The chain has TRBV28 and TRBJ2-2, with D perhaps matching TRBD1 (5 bases). V was trimmed by 4 bases and J by 5 bases, leaving 14 bases between them. Germline assignment: CDR1 MDHEN and CDR2 SYDVKM. The CDR3 runs 15 residues. The CDR3 DNA sequence: TGTGCCAGCAGTTCCCGACAGCCCCCAACCGGGGAGCTGTTTTTT. This encodes CASSSRQPPTGELFF.

Concerning this clone: Other DNA sequences from this sample encode an identical CDR3 as well. This chain uses TRBV19 with TRBJ1-5; no firm D call. V was pared by 4 bases and J by 0 bases, with 10 bases between. The CDR3 has 15 amino acids. Germline CDR1 LNHDA, CDR2 SQIVND (reference sequence). Written as DNA, the CDR3 is TGTGCCAGTAGTAGAACAGTTTATAGCAATCAGCCCCAGCATTTT. Its translation: CASSRTVYSNQPQHF.

J is TRBJ1-5 and V is TRBV2, with D maybe TRBD1 (6 bases). Trimming took 5 bases from V and 7 from J, leaving 15 bases between them. Germline V gene lookup returns CDR1 SNHLY and CDR2 FYNNEI. The CDR3 consists of 14 residues. As DNA, the CDR3 is TGTGCCAGCAGTACCAAACAGGGCGGCCAGCCCCAGCATTTT. It yields the protein CASSTKQGGQPQHF.

This chain uses TRBV6-1 with TRBJ1-2, with 8 bases identical to TRBD1. V lost 4 bases, J lost 6 bases, and 16 bases stayed unmatched. Germline V lookup: CDR1 MNHNS, CDR2 SASEGT. This CDR3 comprises 17 residues. The CDR3 nucleotides read TGTGCCAGCAGTGGACCGGGACAGGACGCCTTTCGTCATGGCTACACCTTC. Translating gives CASSGPGQDAFRHGYTF.

This chain joins TRBV28 and TRBJ2-2; possible D gene TRBD1, 6 bases. The CDR3 consists of 14 residues. Germline CDR1 reads MDHEN; CDR2 reads SYDVKM. Trimming shortened V by 7 bases and J by 2 bases, and 11 bases separated the two germline ends. The CDR3 DNA follows: TGTGCCAGCATGGGGGCGGAAAACACCGGGGAGCTGTTTTTT. It codes for CASMGAENTGELFF.

This chain uses TRBV11-3 with TRBJ2-3; 8 bases are shared with TRBD2. J gave up 6 bases and V 1 base, and 9 bases lay outside the gene matches. The CDR3 totals 16 residues. In germline, CDR1 is SGHNT, CDR2 YENEEA. CDR3 sequence reads: CASSLGAAGVRDTQYF. CDR3 nucleotide sequence: TGTGCCAGCAGCTTAGGGGCAGCGGGAGTACGCGATACGCAGTATTTT.

V is TRBV2 and J is TRBJ2-7; 8 nucleotides agree with TRBD1. CDR3 length equals 12 residues. Germline V gene data show CDR1 as SNHLY and CDR2 as FYNNEI. The junction had 3 bases not matched to a gene; V was cut back by 9 bases and J by 2 bases. Here the CDR3 reads CASDRGTYEQYF. The CDR3 DNA reads TGTGCCAGTGACAGGGGTACCTACGAGCAGTACTTC.

This clone was found a few times. The CDR3 region has the DNA TGTGCCAGCAGCTTCACTGGACAGGGCAGGACCTACAATGAGCAGTTCTTC. Protein product: CASSFTGQGRTYNEQFF. The chain carries TRBV11-3 and TRBJ2-1; 8 bases are shared with TRBD1. The CDR3 is 17 amino acids. Trimming at V came to 3 bases and at J to 2 bases, leaving 9 bases not matched to a gene. Germline CDR1 is SGHNT and CDR2 is YENEEA.

A few counts support this clone. This chain joins TRBV5-1 and TRBJ2-1; 12 nucleotides align to TRBD2. CDR3 length: 17 residues. Per germline, CDR1 SGHRS and CDR2 YFSETQ. With 4 bases clipped from V and 7 bases from J, the junction kept 12 bases outside the gene matches. CDR3 bases: TGCGCCAGCAGCCTTCCGAGGACTAGCGGGGTTAGTAATGAGCAGTTCTTC. Its protein is CASSLPRTSGVSNEQFF.

The V gene is TRBV18, the J gene TRBJ2-6, with D possibly matching TRBD2 (6 bases). The CDR3 is made up of 17 amino acids. CDR1 KGHSH and CDR2 LQKENI come from the germline V gene. The V end was cut by 4 bases, the J end by 1 base, with 14 bases between. CDR3 sequence (DNA): TGTGCCAGCTCACTACAGGAGGGTAGGTCTGGGGCCAACGTCCTGACTTTC. Amino acids: CASSLQEGRSGANVLTF.

This clone was recorded many times. The chain links TRBV19 to TRBJ2-7, with 10 positions matching TRBD1. This CDR3 has 15 amino acids. With 5 bases clipped from V and 2 bases from J, the junction kept 6 bases outside the gene matches. The germline gives CDR1 LNHDA, CDR2 SQIVND (reference sequence). CDR3 protein: CASSDPGQGTYEQYF. DNA for the CDR3: TGTGCCAGTAGTGATCCGGGACAGGGGACCTACGAGCAGTACTTC.

This sequence joins TRBV10-3 and TRBJ1-5, with 7 positions matching TRBD1. The V and J ends lost 3 bases and 2 bases, in that order; junction bases with no gene match: 7. This CDR3 is built from 16 residues. The germline V gene encodes CDR1 ENHRY and CDR2 SYGVKD. CDR3 amino acids: CAISDPGQGGNQPQHF. In DNA form, the CDR3 reads TGTGCCATCAGTGATCCTGGGCAGGGGGGCAATCAGCCCCAGCATTTT.